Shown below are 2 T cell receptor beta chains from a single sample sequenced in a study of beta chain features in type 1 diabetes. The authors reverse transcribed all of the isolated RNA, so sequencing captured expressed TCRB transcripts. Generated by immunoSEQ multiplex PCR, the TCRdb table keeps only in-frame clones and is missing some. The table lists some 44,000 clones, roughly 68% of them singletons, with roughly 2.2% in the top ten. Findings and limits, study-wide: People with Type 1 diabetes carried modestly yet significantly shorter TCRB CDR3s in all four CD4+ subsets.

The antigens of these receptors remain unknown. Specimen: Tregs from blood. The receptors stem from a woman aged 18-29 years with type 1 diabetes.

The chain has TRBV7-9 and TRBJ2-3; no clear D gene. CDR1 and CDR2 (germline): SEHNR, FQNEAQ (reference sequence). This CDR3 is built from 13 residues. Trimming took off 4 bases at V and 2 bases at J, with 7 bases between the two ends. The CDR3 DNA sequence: TGTGCCAGCAGCTCTGGAGCCACAGATACGCAGTATTTT. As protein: CASSSGATDTQYF.

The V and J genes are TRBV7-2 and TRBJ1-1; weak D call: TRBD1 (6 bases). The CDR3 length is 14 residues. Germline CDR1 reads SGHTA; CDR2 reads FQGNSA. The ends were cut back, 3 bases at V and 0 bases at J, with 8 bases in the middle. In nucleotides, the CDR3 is TGTGCCAGCAGCTTTGGACAGATGAACACTGAAGCTTTCTTT. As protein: CASSFGQMNTEAFF.